This TCR beta chain is from a study of blood T cell repertoires in COVID-19 (TCRdb year 2020). Background on the whole study: Samples covering the acute and convalescent phases of COVID-19 were provided by collaborators in the United States, Italy and Spain. Deeply sampled blood TCRbeta repertoires from subjects exposed to, actively infected with, or recovered from COVID-19 were included in the dataset. The prospective study material was composed of cDNA or gDNA derived from T cells, B-cell-depleted T cells, or PBMCs. The samples were drawn from the first 160 participants of the ongoing ImmuneRACE study and from 950 to 1,500 subjects provided by 6 global collaborators. Where HLA class I and class II types were available, the types were taken from metadata supplied by the sample provider, not from assay-based typing. The repertoires were released in a freely available public database meant as a resource for research on the immune response to SARS-CoV-2. Nearly every sample came with metadata listing a de-identified subject ID, COVID-19 status, age in years and sex. What the study reported, not specific to this receptor: The quantity of clinical and demographic metadata differed by source and by participant and was supplied without curation.

TCRbeta CDR3 regions were amplified from genomic DNA by means of the immunoSEQ Assay, a bias-controlled multiplex PCR. The study's processing was this. Within the assay, amplification of reference gene primers was used to estimate how many nucleated cells each sample contained. Sequence reads were collapsed and filtered to measure the absolute abundance of every unique TCRbeta CDR3 rearrangement. For each sample, productive Simpson clonality was calculated as the square root of Simpson's diversity index over productive rearrangements. TCRdb mirrors the immuneACCESS table, restricted to in-frame sequences. Some clones are absent from its copies; in checked studies, under half trace to an unresolved V gene, and the reason for the others is unknown. V and J calls and clone size are given by that table; D and trimming were obtained from the DNA. This sample has about 430,000 clones in its table, and approximately 92% of those were observed once. The ten largest clones add up to around 1.1% of the sample.

Participants in the prospective study were enrolled through a virtual design, were aged roughly 18 to 100 years, and lived in roughly 26 United States geographic areas. In the prospective study, cohorts were assigned on the basis of participant-reported clinical history obtained from a screening survey and a study questionnaire. Recovered participants in ImmuneRACE Cohort 3 were defined by two consecutive negative NP/OP PCR tests, clearance by a healthcare professional, or resolution of symptoms. Mobile phlebotomists in the prospective study collected whole blood, serum and a nasopharyngeal or oropharyngeal swab from every participant. Prospective study participants could optionally give additional blood draws and questionnaires over a roughly two-month period. Before DNA extraction, prospective study blood samples were shipped either frozen or at room temperature. Comments on this clone: Its specific antigen is unknown. Base qualities are missing; no much larger clone stands one base away.

CDR1 MNHEY and CDR2 SMNVEV are derived from the germline V gene (reference sequence). Clipping removes 6 bases from V and 9 bases from J, with 2 as the unmatched junction base count. There are 11 amino acids in the CDR3, from cysteine to phenylalanine inclusive. CDR3 DNA only is kept here, 33 bases in frame from base 1. The origin of this receptor is a man between 25 and 39 years old who had recovered from COVID-19. The V and J segments used are TRBV27 and TRBJ2-3, with 8 central nucleotides matching TRBD2. The sample was PBMCs or T cells enriched from blood (not recorded which). The nucleotides read TGTGCCAGCAGCCGGGAGGGCACGCAGTATTTT. It translates as CASSREGTQYF.